This T cell receptor beta chain derives from a study of cytomegalovirus exposure and HLA in healthy donors. Study findings and constraints: The majority of TCR sequences were rare, yet some public TCRs appeared in many donors. According to reports, the classifier identified cytomegalovirus status with high specificity and sensitivity.

This PCR relied on a set of 60 Vbeta primers and 13 Jbeta primers. Generated by immunoSEQ multiplex PCR, the TCRdb table keeps only in-frame clones and is missing some. This table holds 97,000 or so clones, more than 70% found once. The germline gives CDR1 MDHEN, CDR2 SYDVKM. The CDR3 extends over 14 amino acids. V gave up 6 bases and J gave up 4 bases, with 15 bases separating them. This clone was seen only once. Its antigen is undetermined. This receptor was taken from a male donor in good health and CMV-seropositive. This chain uses TRBV28 with TRBJ1-2; D remains ambiguous. The sample was PBMCs. The CDR3 sequence: CASRNPFEFYGYTF. The CDR3 DNA sequence: TGTGCCAGCAGAAACCCCTTCGAGTTCTATGGCTACACCTTC.